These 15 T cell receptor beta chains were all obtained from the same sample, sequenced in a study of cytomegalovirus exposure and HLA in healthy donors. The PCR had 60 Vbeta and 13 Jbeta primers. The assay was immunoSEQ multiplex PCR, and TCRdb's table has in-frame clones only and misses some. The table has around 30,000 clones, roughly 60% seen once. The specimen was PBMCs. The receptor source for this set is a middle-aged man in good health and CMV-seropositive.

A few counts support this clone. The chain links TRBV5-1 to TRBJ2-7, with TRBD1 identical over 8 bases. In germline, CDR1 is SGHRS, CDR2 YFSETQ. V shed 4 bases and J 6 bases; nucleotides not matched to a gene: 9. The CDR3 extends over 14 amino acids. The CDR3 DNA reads TGCGCCAGCAGCCTTCGGACAGGGACCTCCGAGCAGTACTTC. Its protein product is CASSLRTGTSEQYF. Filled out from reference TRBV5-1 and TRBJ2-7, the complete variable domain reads KAGVTQTPRYLIKTRGQQVTLSCSPISGHRSVSWYQQTPGQGLQFLFEYFSETQRNKGNFPGRFSGRQFSNSRSEMNVSTLELGDSALYLCASSLRTGTSEQYFGPGTRLTVT.

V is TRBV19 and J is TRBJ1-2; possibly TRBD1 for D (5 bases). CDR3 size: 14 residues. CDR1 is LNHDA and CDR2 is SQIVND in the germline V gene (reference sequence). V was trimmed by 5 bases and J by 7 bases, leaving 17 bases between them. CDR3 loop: CASSPWSGSGGYTF. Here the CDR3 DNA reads TGTGCCAGTAGTCCCTGGTCAGGGTCAGGTGGCTACACCTTC.

Here the CDR3 reads CASSQDRGDQPQHF. The CDR3 DNA reads as TGTGCCAGCAGCCAGGACAGGGGTGATCAGCCCCAGCATTTT. The V call is TRBV7-9, the J call TRBJ1-5; 9 bases match TRBD1. Losses at the gene ends were 5 bases for V and 5 bases for J; bases not matched to a gene: 4. The CDR3 covers 14 residues. Germline lookup yields CDR1 SEHNR and CDR2 FQNEAQ (reference sequence).

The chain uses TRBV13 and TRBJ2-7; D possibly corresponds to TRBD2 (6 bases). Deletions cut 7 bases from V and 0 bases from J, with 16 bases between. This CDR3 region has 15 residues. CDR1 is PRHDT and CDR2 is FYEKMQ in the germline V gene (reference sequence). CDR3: CASTLQGGTSYEQYF. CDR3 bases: TGTGCCAGCACCCTTCAGGGCGGGACCTCCTACGAGCAGTACTTC.

The CDR3 bases are TGTGCCAGCAGTGAAAGGACAGGGGTAAATGAGCAGTTCTTC. It encodes CASSERTGVNEQFF. The chain recombines TRBV27 with TRBJ2-1; 9 bases are shared with TRBD1. Germline V gene sequence: CDR1 MNHEY, CDR2 SMNVEV (reference sequence). After removal of 5 bases from V and 7 bases from J, the junction contained 6 bases not matched to a gene. The CDR3 length is 14 residues.

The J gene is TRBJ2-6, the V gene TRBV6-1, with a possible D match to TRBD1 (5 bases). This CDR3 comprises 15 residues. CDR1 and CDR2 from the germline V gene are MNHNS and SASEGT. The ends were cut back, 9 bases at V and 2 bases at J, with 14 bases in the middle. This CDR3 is CASIQDGAGANVLTF. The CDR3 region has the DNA TGTGCCAGTATACAGGACGGAGCTGGGGCCAACGTCCTGACTTTC.

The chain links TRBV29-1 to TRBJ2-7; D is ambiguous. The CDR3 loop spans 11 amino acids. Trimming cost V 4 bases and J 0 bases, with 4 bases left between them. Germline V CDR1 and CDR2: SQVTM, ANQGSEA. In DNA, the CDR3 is TGCAGCGTTGGCTACTCCTACGAGCAGTACTTC. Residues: CSVGYSYEQYF.

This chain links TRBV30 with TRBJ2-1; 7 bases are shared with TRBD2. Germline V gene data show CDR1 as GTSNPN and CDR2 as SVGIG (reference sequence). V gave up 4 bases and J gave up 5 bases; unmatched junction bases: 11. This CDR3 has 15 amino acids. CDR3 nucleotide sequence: TGTGCCTGGACCTTGGGGGGAGGGCCTCACAATGAGCAGTTCTTC. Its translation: CAWTLGGGPHNEQFF.

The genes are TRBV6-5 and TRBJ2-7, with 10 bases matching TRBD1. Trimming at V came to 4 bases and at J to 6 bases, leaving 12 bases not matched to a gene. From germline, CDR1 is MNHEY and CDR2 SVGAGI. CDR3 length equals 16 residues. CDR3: CASSSPWDRGIIEQYF. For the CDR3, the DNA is TGTGCCAGCAGTTCCCCGTGGGACAGGGGTATAATCGAGCAGTACTTC.

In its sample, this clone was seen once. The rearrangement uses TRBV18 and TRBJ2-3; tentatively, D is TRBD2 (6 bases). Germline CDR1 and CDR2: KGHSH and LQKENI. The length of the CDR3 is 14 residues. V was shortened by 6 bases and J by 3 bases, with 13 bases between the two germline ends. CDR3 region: CASSPRLATDTQYF. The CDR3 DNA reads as TGTGCCAGCTCCCCGAGGCTAGCGACAGATACGCAGTATTTT.

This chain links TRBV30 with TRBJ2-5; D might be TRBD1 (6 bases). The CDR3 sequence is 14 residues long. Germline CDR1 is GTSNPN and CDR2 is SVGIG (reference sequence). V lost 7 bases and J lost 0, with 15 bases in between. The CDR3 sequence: CAYSRQVHQETQYF. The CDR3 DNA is TGTGCCTACAGCCGACAGGTGCACCAAGAGACCCAGTACTTC.

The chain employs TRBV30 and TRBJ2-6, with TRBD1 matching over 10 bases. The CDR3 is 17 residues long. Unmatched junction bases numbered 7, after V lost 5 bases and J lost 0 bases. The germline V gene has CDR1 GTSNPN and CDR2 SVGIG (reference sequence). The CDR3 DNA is TGTGCCTGGTCAGAGGGGACAGGGGTCTCTGGGGCCAACGTCCTGACTTTC. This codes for CAWSEGTGVSGANVLTF.

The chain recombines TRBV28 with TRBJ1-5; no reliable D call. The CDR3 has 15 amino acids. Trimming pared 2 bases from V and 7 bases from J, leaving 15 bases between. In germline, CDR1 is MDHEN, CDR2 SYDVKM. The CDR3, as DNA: TGTGCCAGCAGTTTAGATATTGGCCCCCAACAGCCCCAGCATTTT. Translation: CASSLDIGPQQPQHF.

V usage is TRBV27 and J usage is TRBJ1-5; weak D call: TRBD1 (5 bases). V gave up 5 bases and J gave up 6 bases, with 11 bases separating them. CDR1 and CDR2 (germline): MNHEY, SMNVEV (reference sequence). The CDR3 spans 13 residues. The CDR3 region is CASSQGLSQPQHF. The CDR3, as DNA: TGTGCCAGCAGTCAGGGTTTAAGTCAGCCCCAGCATTTT.

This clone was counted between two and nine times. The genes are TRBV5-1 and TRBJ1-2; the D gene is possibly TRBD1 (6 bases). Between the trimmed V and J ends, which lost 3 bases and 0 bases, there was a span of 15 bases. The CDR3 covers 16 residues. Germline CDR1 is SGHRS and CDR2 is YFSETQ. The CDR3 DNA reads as TGCGCCAGCAGCTCCGACCGGGACACGACTAACTATGGCTACACCTTC. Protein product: CASSSDRDTTNYGYTF.